This paragraph covers one T cell receptor beta chain sequence. The table lists this clone with a count of one. This receptor's antigen is unknown. No much larger clone is present one base from it, and per-base qualities are unavailable. V and J lose 6 bases and 3 bases, and a span of 9 bases separates them. Taken from cysteine to phenylalanine, the CDR3 has 12 residues. Only the CDR3 portion is preserved as DNA: 36 bases, with reading frame beginning at the first base. CDR1 and CDR2 (KGHSH, LQKENI) derive from the germline V gene. This record comes from a study of T cell repertoires in MIS-A myocarditis (dated by TCRdb to the early 2020s). The QIAamp DNA FFPE kit was used to extract genomic DNA from formalin-fixed paraffin-embedded autopsy tissue. TCRbeta CDR3 regions were amplified with the immunoSEQ bias-controlled multiplex PCR and sequenced at high throughput. As for how the authors treated the data: The immunoSEQ vendor pipeline collapsed and filtered the CDR3 sequences so that the abundance and frequency of each unique TCRbeta CDR3 could be quantified. Dominant CDR3 amino acid sequences were clustered with SARS-CoV-2-specific ImmuneCODE TCRbeta sequences by CD-HIT using a 90% global sequence identity threshold. A clone was classed as hyperexpanded at a frequency of 0.1 to 1 and as large at a frequency of 0.01 to 0.1. CDR3 amino acid sequences and V and J gene assignments of dominant clones were confirmed with MiXCR. The R stringdist package was used to compute Levenshtein distances between the patient clonotypes and the ImmuneCODE hits. In its TCRdb copy, this immuneACCESS table keeps in-frame sequences only and misses some clones. Where compared with another copy, unresolved V genes explain less than half of these, and the others have no known cause. The D gene and trimming were derived from the DNA, and the V and J assignments and clone size from that table. This sample lists over 9,000 clones; 83% were detected once. 29% of the sample is taken by the ten largest.

The clonotype originates from a man younger than 35 with fulminant myocarditis from multisystem inflammatory syndrome in adults (MIS-A) after COVID-19. This sequence uses TRBV18 and TRBJ2-7; a tentative D match to TRBD2 spans 6 bases. Sequencing used right ventricle heart tissue obtained at autopsy. What the cell subset or site label conveys for this sample: cardiac tissue sample (left or right ventricle, interventricular septum, or pericardium). CDR3 loop: CASSLEGYEQYF. The DNA reads as follows: TGTGCCAGCTCGCTGGAGGGCTACGAGCAGTACTTC. Joined to the reference TRBV18 and TRBJ2-7 proteins, this CDR3 gives the full variable domain: NAGVMQNPRHLVRRRGQEARLRCSPMKGHSHVYWYRQLPEEGLKFMVYLQKENIIDESGMPKERFSAEFPKEGPSILRIQQVVRGDSAAYFCASSLEGYEQYFGPGTRLTVT.